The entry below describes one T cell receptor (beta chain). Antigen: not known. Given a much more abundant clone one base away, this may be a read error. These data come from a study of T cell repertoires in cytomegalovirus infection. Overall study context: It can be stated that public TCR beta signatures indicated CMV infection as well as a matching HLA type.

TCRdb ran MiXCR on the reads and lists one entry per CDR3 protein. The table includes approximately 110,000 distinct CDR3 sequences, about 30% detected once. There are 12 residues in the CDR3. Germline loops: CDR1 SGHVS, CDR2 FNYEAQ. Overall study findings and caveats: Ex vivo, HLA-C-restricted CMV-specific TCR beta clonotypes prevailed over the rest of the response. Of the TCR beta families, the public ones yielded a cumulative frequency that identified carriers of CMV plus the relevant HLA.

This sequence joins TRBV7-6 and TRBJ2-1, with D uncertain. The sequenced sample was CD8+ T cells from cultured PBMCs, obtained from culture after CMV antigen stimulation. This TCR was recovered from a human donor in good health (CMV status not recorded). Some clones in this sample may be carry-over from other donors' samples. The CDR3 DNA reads TGTGCCTGCAGCTTATGGTCAGATGAGCAGTTCTTC. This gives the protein CACSLWSDEQFF. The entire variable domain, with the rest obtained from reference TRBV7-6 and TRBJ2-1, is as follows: GAGVSQSPRYKVTKRGQDVALRCDPISGHVSLYWYRQALGQGPEFLTYFNYEAQQDKSGLPNDRFSAERPEGSISTLTIQRTEQRDSAMYRCACSLWSDEQFFGPGTRLTVL.